These T cell receptor beta chains were read from a single sample in a study of T cell responses to AZD1222 COVID-19 vaccine. The assay was immunoSEQ multiplex PCR, and TCRdb's table has in-frame clones only and misses some. The table has under 150,000 clones, more than 75% seen once. Source: peripheral blood, taken on day 0 of MenACWY control vaccination. The receptors shown here come from an adult in good health. Each CDR3 is given with its conserved first and last residue. D genes are given only for firm matches. Some rows have no size entry. The others give once, few or many, or a class for an expanded clone.

j_call: TRBJ1-2; v_call: TRBV7-9; clone_size: NA; d_call: NA; cdr3_nt: TGTGCCAGCAGCCCTCAGGGACCCCATGGCTACACCTTC; cdr3_aa: CASSPQGPHGYTF
j_call: TRBJ2-3; v_call: TRBV27; clone_size: few; d_call: NA; cdr3_nt: TGTGCCAGCAGTTTCCTAGGCACAGATACGCAGTATTTT; cdr3_aa: CASSFLGTDTQYF
j_call: TRBJ2-2; v_call: TRBV5-5; clone_size: NA; d_call: NA; cdr3_nt: TGTGCCAGCAGCTTGCCCTCCGGGGAGCTGTTTTTT; cdr3_aa: CASSLPSGELFF
j_call: TRBJ1-1; v_call: TRBV5-1; clone_size: NA; d_call: NA; cdr3_nt: TGCGCCAGCAGCTTGGACGGATCTAACACTGAAGCTTTCTTT; cdr3_aa: CASSLDGSNTEAFF
j_call: TRBJ2-2; v_call: TRBV19; clone_size: NA; d_call: NA; cdr3_nt: TGTGCCAGTAGTATACGCGGCGCCGGGGAGCTGTTTTTT; cdr3_aa: CASSIRGAGELFF
j_call: TRBJ2-5; v_call: TRBV28; clone_size: NA; d_call: NA; cdr3_nt: TGTGCCAGCAGTTTGGACAGCGAAGAGACCCAGTACTTC; cdr3_aa: CASSLDSEETQYF
j_call: TRBJ2-2; v_call: TRBV19; clone_size: NA; d_call: TRBD2; cdr3_nt: TGTGCCAGCCGCGCCGGGGGGGCGAACACCGGGGAGCTGTTTTTT; cdr3_aa: CASRAGGANTGELFF
j_call: TRBJ2-7; v_call: TRBV7-2; clone_size: NA; d_call: TRBD2; cdr3_nt: TGTGCCAGCAGTCCCAGCGGGGGGGCCTACGAGCAGTACTTC; cdr3_aa: CASSPSGGAYEQYF
j_call: TRBJ1-4; v_call: TRBV19; clone_size: NA; d_call: NA; cdr3_nt: TGTGCCAGTAGCGGACAGAGTAACGAAAAACTGTTTTTT; cdr3_aa: CASSGQSNEKLFF
j_call: TRBJ2-3; v_call: TRBV13; clone_size: NA; d_call: NA; cdr3_nt: TGTGCCAGCAGCTTATTGGTAGGGGGGCCCGGGACAGATACGCAGTATTTT; cdr3_aa: CASSLLVGGPGTDTQYF
j_call: TRBJ2-1; v_call: TRBV9; clone_size: NA; d_call: NA; cdr3_nt: TGTGCCAGCAGCGTAGACGCAGGGACCCCAGCTGAGCAGTTCTTC; cdr3_aa: CASSVDAGTPAEQFF
j_call: TRBJ1-5; v_call: TRBV9; clone_size: NA; d_call: NA; cdr3_nt: TGTGCCAGCAGCAGCGGGGGCGATGGCAATCAGCCCCAGCATTTT; cdr3_aa: CASSSGGDGNQPQHF
j_call: TRBJ2-2; v_call: TRBV7-2; clone_size: NA; d_call: NA; cdr3_nt: TGTGCCAGCAGCCGGGACACGGGAAGGGAGCTGTTTTTT; cdr3_aa: CASSRDTGRELFF
j_call: TRBJ2-5; v_call: TRBV4-1; clone_size: NA; d_call: NA; cdr3_nt: TGCGCCAGCAGCCAAGGACAGTTAATCCAAGAGACCCAGTACTTC; cdr3_aa: CASSQGQLIQETQYF
j_call: TRBJ2-1; v_call: TRBV5-1; clone_size: NA; d_call: NA; cdr3_nt: TGCGCCAGCAGCTTGGAAGTGGGTCGGGGCTCCTACAATGAGCAGTTCTTC; cdr3_aa: CASSLEVGRGSYNEQFF
j_call: TRBJ2-3; v_call: TRBV6-5; clone_size: NA; d_call: TRBD1; cdr3_nt: TGTGCCACCGGGACAGCCACAGATACGCAGTATTTT; cdr3_aa: CATGTATDTQYF
j_call: TRBJ1-1; v_call: TRBV28; clone_size: NA; d_call: TRBD1; cdr3_nt: TGTGCCAGCAGTGAAGGGGGCCTGAACACTGAAGCTTTCTTT; cdr3_aa: CASSEGGLNTEAFF
j_call: TRBJ1-6; v_call: TRBV11-1; clone_size: NA; d_call: NA; cdr3_nt: TGTGCCAGCAGCTTCGAGCGGGGTTCACCCCTCCACTTT; cdr3_aa: CASSFERGSPLHF
j_call: TRBJ1-6; v_call: TRBV11-2; clone_size: NA; d_call: NA; cdr3_nt: TGTGCCAGCAGCTTAGAGCCTCGATTATATAATTCACCCCTCCACTTT; cdr3_aa: CASSLEPRLYNSPLHF
j_call: TRBJ1-3; v_call: TRBV6-2/TRBV6-3; clone_size: once; d_call: NA; cdr3_nt: TGTGCCAGCAGTCGCAGGGCTGGAAACACCATATATTTT; cdr3_aa: CASSRRAGNTIYF
j_call: TRBJ1-6; v_call: TRBV6-1; clone_size: NA; d_call: TRBD1; cdr3_nt: TGTGCCAGCAGTGTGGAGACAGGGGTATTGAGATCACCCCTCCACTTT; cdr3_aa: CASSVETGVLRSPLHF
j_call: TRBJ2-5; v_call: TRBV7-2; clone_size: NA; d_call: NA; cdr3_nt: TGTGCCAGCAGCTTAGGAGGGGGGGCGCAAGAGACCCAGTACTTC; cdr3_aa: CASSLGGGAQETQYF
j_call: TRBJ2-1; v_call: TRBV10-1; clone_size: NA; d_call: NA; cdr3_nt: TGCGCCAGCAGTGAGTCCTGGTTTGGCGAGCAGTTCTTC; cdr3_aa: CASSESWFGEQFF
j_call: TRBJ1-1; v_call: TRBV4-1; clone_size: many; d_call: NA; cdr3_nt: TGCGCCAGCAGCCAAGACCCGACAGGAATGAACACTGAAGCTTTCTTT; cdr3_aa: CASSQDPTGMNTEAFF
j_call: TRBJ2-3; v_call: TRBV24-1; clone_size: NA; d_call: TRBD2; cdr3_nt: TGTGCCACCAGTGACCAGACTAGCGGGGAGCCAGATACGCAGTATTTT; cdr3_aa: CATSDQTSGEPDTQYF
j_call: TRBJ2-7; v_call: TRBV19; clone_size: NA; d_call: TRBD1; cdr3_nt: TGTGCCAGTAGCGTTTCGGACAGGGGGCCCTACGAGCAGTACTTC; cdr3_aa: CASSVSDRGPYEQYF
j_call: TRBJ1-5; v_call: TRBV18; clone_size: NA; d_call: NA; cdr3_nt: TGTGCCAGCTCACCACCAGCCAGGGAGTATCAGCCCCAGCATTTT; cdr3_aa: CASSPPAREYQPQHF
j_call: TRBJ1-2; v_call: TRBV9; clone_size: NA; d_call: NA; cdr3_nt: TGTGCCAGCAGCGTCGGACATACGCCTTATGGCTACACCTTC; cdr3_aa: CASSVGHTPYGYTF
j_call: TRBJ1-4; v_call: TRBV19; clone_size: NA; d_call: NA; cdr3_nt: TGTGCCAGTAGTCTTAGGCCTATCAGGGTGAGAGGTGAAAAACTGTTTTTT; cdr3_aa: CASSLRPIRVRGEKLFF
j_call: TRBJ2-7; v_call: TRBV6-5; clone_size: few; d_call: TRBD2; cdr3_nt: TGTGCCAGCATTATCTCGGGACTAGCCTACGAGCAGTACTTC; cdr3_aa: CASIISGLAYEQYF
j_call: TRBJ1-2; v_call: TRBV2; clone_size: few; d_call: TRBD1; cdr3_nt: TGTGCCAGCAGTGAGTTTGAGGGGGCATATGGCTACACCTTC; cdr3_aa: CASSEFEGAYGYTF
j_call: TRBJ1-1; v_call: TRBV21-1; clone_size: few; d_call: NA; cdr3_nt: TGTGCCAGCAGCTCTAAGCCTGAAGCTTTCTTT; cdr3_aa: CASSSKPEAFF
j_call: TRBJ2-2; v_call: TRBV3-1/TRBV3-2; clone_size: NA; d_call: TRBD1; cdr3_nt: TGTGCCACCCGGGACAGGACGAACACCGGGGAGCTGTTTTTT; cdr3_aa: CATRDRTNTGELFF
j_call: TRBJ1-2; v_call: TRBV19; clone_size: NA; d_call: NA; cdr3_nt: TGTGCCAGTAGTAGACAGAACTATGGCTACACCTTC; cdr3_aa: CASSRQNYGYTF
j_call: TRBJ1-4; v_call: TRBV2; clone_size: NA; d_call: NA; cdr3_nt: TGTGCCAGCAGTGATTATGAAAAACTGTTTTTT; cdr3_aa: CASSDYEKLFF
j_call: TRBJ2-3; v_call: TRBV15; clone_size: once; d_call: TRBD2; cdr3_nt: TGTGCCACCAGCGGTCCTAGCGGGGGGAGCACAGATACGCAGTATTTT; cdr3_aa: CATSGPSGGSTDTQYF
j_call: TRBJ1-5; v_call: TRBV5-1; clone_size: NA; d_call: NA; cdr3_nt: TGCGCCAGCAGCCCTTGGGGGGGCAAGCCCCAGCATTTT; cdr3_aa: CASSPWGGKPQHF
j_call: TRBJ1-6; v_call: TRBV19; clone_size: NA; d_call: NA; cdr3_nt: TGTGCCAGTAGTCTCGGGACCTATAATTCACCCCTCCACTTT; cdr3_aa: CASSLGTYNSPLHF
j_call: TRBJ1-1; v_call: TRBV10-2; clone_size: medium-sized; d_call: NA; cdr3_nt: TGCGCCAGCAACCAGGGTATGAACACTGAAGCTTTCTTT; cdr3_aa: CASNQGMNTEAFF
j_call: TRBJ1-1; v_call: TRBV27; clone_size: NA; d_call: TRBD1; cdr3_nt: TGTGCCAGCAGTTTGGTTGTCCCAGGGGGGGCCACTGAAGCTTTCTTT; cdr3_aa: CASSLVVPGGATEAFF